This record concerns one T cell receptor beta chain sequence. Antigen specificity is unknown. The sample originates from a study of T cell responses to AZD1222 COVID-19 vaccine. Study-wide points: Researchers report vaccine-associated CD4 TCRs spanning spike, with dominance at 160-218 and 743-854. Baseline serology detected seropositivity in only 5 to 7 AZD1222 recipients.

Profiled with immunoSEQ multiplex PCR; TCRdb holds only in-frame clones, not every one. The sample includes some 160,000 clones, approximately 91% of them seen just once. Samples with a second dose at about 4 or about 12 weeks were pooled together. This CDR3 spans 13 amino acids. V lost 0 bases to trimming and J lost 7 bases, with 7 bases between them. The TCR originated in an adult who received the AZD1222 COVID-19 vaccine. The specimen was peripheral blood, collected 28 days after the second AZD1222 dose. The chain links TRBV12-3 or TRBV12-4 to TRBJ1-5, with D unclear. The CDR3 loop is CASSLAREQPQHF. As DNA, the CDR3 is TGTGCCAGCAGTTTAGCGCGGGAGCAGCCCCAGCATTTT.